The present T cell receptor (beta chain) was sequenced within a study of T cell responses to AZD1222 COVID-19 vaccine. Overall study results and limits: Spike-specific TCR repertoires showed rising breadth and depth after two AZD1222 doses. Donors, mostly white British, included more females; clonal diversity was possibly underestimated.

Of note for this clone: Its target is unknown.

Germline V lookup: CDR1 SGHDN, CDR2 FVKESK. Germline trimming cut 1 base from V and 5 bases from J; bases unmatched to any gene: 7. The CDR3 has 15 residues. TCRdb's table, derived via immunoSEQ multiplex PCR, lists solely in-frame clones and lacks some. The sample carries some 180,000 clones, around 94% recorded once. This TCR derives from an adult in good health. Sequenced material: peripheral blood, taken on day 0 of AZD1222 vaccination. This chain links TRBV14 with TRBJ1-1; 7 bases map to TRBD1. CDR3 residues: CASSQADRDGTEAFF. CDR3 sequence (DNA): TGTGCCAGCAGCCAAGCAGACAGGGATGGGACTGAAGCTTTCTTT.